This entry features one T cell receptor (beta chain) sequence. Antigen specificity is unknown. Sequencing relied on a cDNA template that was reverse transcribed from extracted RNA. Produced via immunoSEQ multiplex PCR; TCRdb's table is partial and in-frame only. This repertoire shows some 200,000 clones, 40% to 45% found once; its top ten account for roughly 2.8%. Treatment in this sample: oral pan-JAK inhibitor, 5-10 mg twice daily. V lost 6 bases to trimming and J lost 0 bases, with 11 bases between them. Germline assignment: CDR1 SQVTM and CDR2 ANQGSEA. This CDR3 has 13 residues. This entry is derived from a study of CD8+ T cells in alopecia areata. General observations from the study: Under tofacitinib, numerous expanded lesional clonotypes remained detectable in scalp and blood. Patients shared TCRs less clearly than mice did, possibly for HLA-related reasons.

The sequence came from a human donor with alopecia areata. Here the sequenced sample was CD4+ T cells sorted from blood, taken around week 37, from a patient treated with tofacitinib. The J gene is TRBJ1-1, the V gene TRBV29-1; D call uncertain. The CDR3 nucleotides are TGCAGCGTCGGAAGGCGGATGAACACTGAAGCTTTCTTT. Its protein product is CSVGRRMNTEAFF.